Sequencing of this TCR beta chain was carried out in a study of CD8 T cells in Susac syndrome. Study observations and caveats: That the number of individuals in its TCR sequencing and HLA analysis was relatively small was acknowledged by the study. Clonal expansion of Susac CD8+ cells peaked in TEMRA cells, and it also peaked in active patients.

On this clonotype: Its specificity is not known.

Roughly 0.45 to 1 ug RNA was reverse transcribed with random hexamers. Across 54 Vbeta and 13 Jbeta, immunoSEQ multiplex PCR amplified TCR beta CDR3. In TCRdb, the immunoSEQ multiplex PCR reads were re-called with MiXCR into one record per CDR3 protein. The table shows 200,000 or so distinct CDR3 sequences, with 95% occurring only once. V lost 7 bases and J 5 bases, leaving 19 bases between the germline ends. The CDR3 runs to 15 residues. CDR1 is SGHRS and CDR2 is YFSETQ in the germline V gene. The receptor was isolated from a human donor with Susac syndrome. The gene calls are TRBV5-1 and TRBJ1-5, with a tentative D call TRBD1 (5 bases). Sequenced sample: CD8+ T cells from PBMCs. CDR3 nucleotides: TGCGCCAGCCGAACAGGAGACCGGGGCGATCAGCCCCAGCATTTT. This encodes CASRTGDRGDQPQHF.